The 12 T cell receptor beta chains below come from one sample, sequenced in a study of blood T cell repertoires in COVID-19. TCRdb's copy holds only in-frame clones and misses some; the assay was immunoSEQ multiplex PCR. The sample has 65,000 to 100,000 clones, roughly nine tenths seen once. The specimen sequenced was peripheral blood. All receptors derive from a man in his fifties with acute or convalescent COVID-19.

The genes are TRBV5-5 and TRBJ2-7; no definite D call. Germline values: CDR1 SGHKS, CDR2 YYEKEE (reference sequence). With 3 bases removed from V and 3 bases from J, the gap between germline ends came to 4 bases. The CDR3 has 11 residues. CDR3 nucleotide sequence: TGTGCCAGCAGCTACAACTACGAGCAGTACTTC. Its translation is CASSYNYEQYF.

In nucleotides, the CDR3 is TGTGCCAGCAGGGCAACGACAGGGGGCGGCACTGAAGCTTTCTTT. Translating gives CASRATTGGGTEAFF. The rearrangement uses TRBV6-6 and TRBJ1-1; 10 nucleotides align to TRBD1. Germline CDR1 reads MNHNY; CDR2 reads SVGAGI (reference sequence). V was pared by 6 bases and J by 4 bases, with 8 bases of the junction left unmatched. The CDR3 consists of 15 residues.

The chain joins TRBV7-2 to TRBJ1-3; TRBD1 matches at 7 bases. This CDR3 spans 14 amino acids. Germline CDR1 is SGHTA and CDR2 is FQGNSA. V gave up 0 bases and J gave up 6 bases; unmatched junction bases: 2. CDR3 loop: CASSLATGLNTIYF. Here the CDR3 DNA reads TGTGCCAGCAGCTTAGCGACAGGGCTAAACACCATATATTTT. The whole variable domain, remainder taken from reference TRBV7-2 and TRBJ1-3, is GAGVSQSPSNKVTEKGKDVELRCDPISGHTALYWYRQSLGQGLEFLIYFQGNSAPDKSGLPSDRFSAERTGGSVSTLTIQRTQQEDSAVYLCASSLATGLNTIYFGEGSWLTVV.

This clone appeared a few times. This rearrangement joins TRBV6-5 to TRBJ2-3; D gene ambiguous. This CDR3 is 10 amino acids long. The germline CDR1 and CDR2 sequences are MNHEY and SVGAGI. The CDR3 protein is CASVFDTQYF. The CDR3 DNA is TGTGCGAGTGTCTTCGATACGCAGTATTTT.

The rearrangement links TRBV7-9 to TRBJ2-2, with 10 bases identical to TRBD2. V was clipped by 5 bases and J by 4 bases; unmatched bases: 10. Germline loops: CDR1 SEHNR, CDR2 FQNEAQ (reference sequence). The CDR3 runs 17 residues. CDR3 region: CASSPRASGGSTGELFF. DNA of the CDR3: TGTGCCAGCAGCCCCAGGGCTAGCGGGGGCAGCACCGGGGAGCTGTTTTTT. The full variable domain, in which reference TRBV7-9 and TRBJ2-2 provide the parts outside the CDR3, is DTGVSQNPRHKITKRGQNVTFRCDPISEHNRLYWYRQTLGQGPEFLTYFQNEAQLEKSRLLSDRFSAERPKGSFSTLEIQRTEQGDSAMYLCASSPRASGGSTGELFFGEGSRLTVL.

This chain joins TRBV6-5 and TRBJ1-6; D call uncertain. Germline CDR1 is MNHEY and CDR2 is SVGAGI. Trimming shortened V by 11 bases and J by 7 bases, and 18 bases separated the two germline ends. The CDR3 covers 14 residues. CDR3 residues: CACSRAERNSPLHF. CDR3 bases: TGTGCCTGTTCCCGAGCGGAACGGAATTCACCCCTCCACTTT.

A few counts support this clone. V usage is TRBV6-5 and J usage is TRBJ1-2, with 7 positions matching TRBD1. This CDR3 comprises 15 residues. Germline V gene lookup returns CDR1 MNHEY and CDR2 SVGAGI. The V segment lost 5 bases and the J segment 4 bases; nucleotides outside the gene matches: 10. The CDR3, as DNA: TGTGCCAGCAGTCGCTCAGGGGGACCGAGCTATGGCTACACCTTC. It specifies CASSRSGGPSYGYTF.

This clone is a singleton in its sample. The gene calls are TRBV5-6 and TRBJ2-2; D not resolved. This CDR3 is 14 amino acids long. Trimming stripped 3 bases from V and 1 base from J, with 7 bases between. Germline V CDR1 and CDR2: SGHDT, YYEEEE. The CDR3 reads CASSSLGNTGELFF. CDR3 nucleotides: TGTGCCAGCAGCTCCCTCGGGAACACCGGGGAGCTGTTTTTT.

The J gene is TRBJ1-6, the V gene TRBV7-9; 8 positions match TRBD1. This CDR3 has 18 residues. The trim removed 1 base at V and 5 bases at J, leaving 10 bases unmatched. Germline CDR1 SEHNR, CDR2 FQNEAQ (reference sequence). This CDR3 is CASSLGAGGRLNNSPLHF. As DNA, the CDR3 is TGTGCCAGCAGCTTAGGGGCAGGGGGCCGACTCAATAATTCACCCCTCCACTTT.

V usage is TRBV3-1 (or the pseudogene TRBV3-2) and J usage is TRBJ2-1; 7 bases fit TRBD2. From germline, CDR1 is LGHDT and CDR2 YNNKEL (reference sequence). The length of the CDR3 is 15 residues. Unmatched junction bases numbered 6, after V lost 5 bases and J lost 2 bases. In nucleotides, the CDR3 is TGTGCCAGCAGCGCGAGGACTAGTCCCTACAATGAGCAGTTCTTC. Translation: CASSARTSPYNEQFF.

The chain couples TRBV7-8 to TRBJ2-3; 9 bases line up with TRBD2. The germline V gene encodes CDR1 SGHVS and CDR2 FQNEAQ. The junction had 4 bases not matched to a gene; V was cut back by 1 base and J by 2 bases. This CDR3 is built from 16 residues. The CDR3 spells CASSLVGGGVTDTQYF. The CDR3 region has the DNA TGTGCCAGCAGCTTAGTTGGCGGGGGGGTCACAGATACGCAGTATTTT.

In nucleotides, the CDR3 is TGTGCCAGTAGTCGGGACAGGCTACGGGATGAGCAGTTCTTC. The encoded protein is CASSRDRLRDEQFF. The chain uses TRBV19 and TRBJ2-1; 8 bases match TRBD1. Trimming removed 5 bases from V and 8 bases from J; junction bases left unmatched: 8. The CDR3 is 14 residues long. Germline CDR1 and CDR2: LNHDA and SQIVND (reference sequence). The variable domain in full, completed from reference TRBV19 and TRBJ2-1, reads DGGITQSPKYLFRKEGQNVTLSCEQNLNHDAMYWYRQDPGQGLRLIYYSQIVNDFQKGDIAEGYSVSREKKESFPLTVTSAQKNPTAFYLCASSRDRLRDEQFFGPGTRLTVL.